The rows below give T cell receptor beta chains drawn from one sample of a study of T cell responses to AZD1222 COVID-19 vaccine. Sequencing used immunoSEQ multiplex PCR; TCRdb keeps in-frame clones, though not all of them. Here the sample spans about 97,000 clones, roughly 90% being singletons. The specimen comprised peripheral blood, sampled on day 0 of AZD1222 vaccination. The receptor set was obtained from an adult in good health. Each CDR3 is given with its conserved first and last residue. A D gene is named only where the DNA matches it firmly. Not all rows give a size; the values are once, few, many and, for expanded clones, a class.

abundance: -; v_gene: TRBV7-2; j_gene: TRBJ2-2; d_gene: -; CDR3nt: TGTGCCAGCAGCTTTCGATACTCGGGCGGGGAGCTGTTTTTT; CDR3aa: CASSFRYSGGELFF
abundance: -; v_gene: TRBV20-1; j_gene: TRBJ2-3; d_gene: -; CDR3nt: TGCAGTGCTAGTGGGAGGGGGGGTAGCACAGATACGCAGTATTTT; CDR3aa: CSASGRGGSTDTQYF
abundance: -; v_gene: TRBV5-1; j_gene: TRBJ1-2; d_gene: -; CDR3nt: TGCGCCAGCAGTCGGGGGGTAGTGACCCTTGACTATGGCTACACCTTC; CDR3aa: CASSRGVVTLDYGYTF
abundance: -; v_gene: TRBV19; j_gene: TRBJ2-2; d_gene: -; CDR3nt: TGTGCCAGTAGTCCGCTGGGACGAAAGATAGACGGGGAGCTGTTTTTT; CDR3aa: CASSPLGRKIDGELFF
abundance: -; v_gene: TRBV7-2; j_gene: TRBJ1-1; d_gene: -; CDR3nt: TGTGCCAGCAGTTCCAGGACAGCCATGAACACTGAAGCTTTCTTT; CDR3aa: CASSSRTAMNTEAFF
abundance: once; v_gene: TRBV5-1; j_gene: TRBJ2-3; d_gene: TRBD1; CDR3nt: TGCGCCAGCAGCTTGGATCCGGGACAGGGGCAAGATACGCAGTATTTT; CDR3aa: CASSLDPGQGQDTQYF
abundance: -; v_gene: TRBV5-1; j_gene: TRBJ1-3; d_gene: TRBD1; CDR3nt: TGCGCCAGCAGGTCCGGGACAGGAATGAACACCATATATTTT; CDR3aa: CASRSGTGMNTIYF
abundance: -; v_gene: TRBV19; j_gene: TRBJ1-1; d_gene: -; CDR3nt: TGTGCCAGTAGTATAGATTACGGGACTGAAGCTTTCTTT; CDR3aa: CASSIDYGTEAFF
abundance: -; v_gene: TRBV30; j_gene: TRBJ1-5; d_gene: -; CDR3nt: TGTGCCTGGAGTAGTGGGGGACATCAGCCCCAGCATTTT; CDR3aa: CAWSSGGHQPQHF
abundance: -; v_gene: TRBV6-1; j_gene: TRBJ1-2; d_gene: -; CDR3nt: TGTGCCAGCAGTGAGGGGGGAGTAGAAGGCTACACCTTC; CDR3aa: CASSEGGVEGYTF
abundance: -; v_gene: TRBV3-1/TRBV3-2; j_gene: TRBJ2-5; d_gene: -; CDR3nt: TGTGCCAGCAGCCAAGTATATGGCGGGGGCGAGACCCAGTACTTC; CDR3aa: CASSQVYGGGETQYF
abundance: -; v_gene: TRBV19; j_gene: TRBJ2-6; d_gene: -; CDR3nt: TGTGCCAGTAGTAGTGGGGCTGGGGCCAACGTCCTGACTTTC; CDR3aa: CASSSGAGANVLTF
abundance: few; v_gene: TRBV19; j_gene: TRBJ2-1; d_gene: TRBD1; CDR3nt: TGTGCCAGTAGGAAGGACAGGGATGAGCAGTTCTTC; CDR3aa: CASRKDRDEQFF
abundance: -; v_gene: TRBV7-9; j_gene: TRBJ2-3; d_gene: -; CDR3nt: TGTGCCAGCAGCCTGCCGCCCGGAGGTGGAGATACGCAGTATTTT; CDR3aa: CASSLPPGGGDTQYF
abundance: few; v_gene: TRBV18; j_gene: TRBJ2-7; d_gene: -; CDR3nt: TGTGCCAGCTCACGAGACAGAAACGAGCAGTACTTC; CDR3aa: CASSRDRNEQYF